Presented here are 29 T cell receptor beta chains from one specimen sequenced in a study of control samples from healthy donors and cancer patients. Profiled with immunoSEQ multiplex PCR; TCRdb holds only in-frame clones, not every one. Of around 95,000 clones in the sample, roughly 87% are singletons; the top ten hold about a sixth. Sequencing input: blood. Source of these receptors: a woman aged 50 to 60 in good health.

This sequence joins TRBV5-4 and TRBJ2-7; D is unresolved. From germline, CDR1 is SGHNT and CDR2 YYREEE (reference sequence). V dropped 2 bases and J dropped 0 bases, with 6 bases sitting between them. The CDR3 loop spans 13 amino acids. CDR3 loop: CASSFYHSYEQYF. As DNA, the CDR3 is TGTGCCAGCAGCTTTTACCACTCCTACGAGCAGTACTTC.

The V and J genes are TRBV4-3 and TRBJ2-1; the D is unclear. The V and J ends lost 1 base and 8 bases respectively, with 12 bases between them. The germline CDR1 and CDR2 sequences are LGHNA and YSLEER. CDR3 length: 14 amino acids. The CDR3 loop is CASSQAWYSDEQFF. CDR3 nucleotide sequence: TGCGCCAGCAGCCAAGCCTGGTACTCCGATGAGCAGTTCTTC.

This clone has only one observation. V is TRBV6-4 and J is TRBJ2-3; D is perhaps TRBD2 (5 bases). V was cut by 0 bases and J by 5 bases, with 9 bases left in between. The CDR3 extends over 14 amino acids. Germline V CDR1 and CDR2: MRHNA, SNTAGT. CDR3 protein: CASSDSPGLDTQYF. The CDR3 DNA follows: TGTGCCAGCAGTGACTCACCGGGGTTAGATACGCAGTATTTT.

Only one count was recorded for this clone. This chain links TRBV19 with TRBJ1-5, with a tentative D call TRBD1 (5 bases). Germline V gene lookup returns CDR1 LNHDA and CDR2 SQIVND (reference sequence). V shed 3 bases and J shed 5 bases, with 20 bases lying between them. There are 17 residues in the CDR3. The CDR3 DNA sequence: TGTGCCAGTAGTATCTCCCCGTTAGGGGAAGACCATCAGCCCCAGCATTTT. Amino acid sequence: CASSISPLGEDHQPQHF.

The chain employs TRBV7-2 and TRBJ1-2; 7 nucleotides line up with TRBD1. CDR1 is SGHTA and CDR2 is FQGNSA in the germline V gene. The CDR3 is made up of 15 amino acids. Trimming at V came to 0 bases and at J to 4 bases, leaving 5 bases not matched to a gene. CDR3 protein: CASSLARGGVYGYTF. Written as DNA, the CDR3 is TGTGCCAGCAGCTTAGCGCGAGGGGGCGTCTATGGCTACACCTTC.

The sample holds one count of this clone. The chain recombines TRBV18 with TRBJ1-4; D remains unclear. Between the trimmed V and J ends, which lost 3 bases and 3 bases, there was a span of 20 bases. Germline loops: CDR1 KGHSH, CDR2 LQKENI. This CDR3 has 18 residues. This chain's CDR3 is CASSPVSTTSYSNEKLFF. The DNA for the CDR3 is TGTGCCAGCTCACCCGTATCGACGACCTCCTATTCTAATGAAAAACTGTTTTTT.

This chain links TRBV4-1 with TRBJ1-5; a possible D gene is TRBD1 (6 bases). The CDR3 covers 17 residues. V was pared by 4 bases and J by 8 bases, with 24 bases between. CDR1 is MGHRA and CDR2 is YSYEKL in the germline V gene. CDR3 nucleotide sequence: TGCGCCAGCAGCCCCGGGTCGGTCGGGGGCGGATGGGAGCCCCAGCATTTT. Translating gives CASSPGSVGGGWEPQHF.

The chain links TRBV24-1 to TRBJ2-3, with D possibly matching TRBD1 (7 bases). The V and J ends lost 7 bases and 6 bases respectively, with 19 bases between them. Germline CDR1 reads KGHDR; CDR2 reads SFDVKD. The CDR3 consists of 15 residues. CDR3 nucleotides: TGTGCCACCAGCATGCAGGGGGGAAGCGGGGATACGCAGTATTTT. Its translation is CATSMQGGSGDTQYF.

V is TRBV5-6 and J is TRBJ1-2, with D possibly matching TRBD1 (5 bases). CDR3 length: 16 amino acids. The germline V and J ends were trimmed by 1 base and 7 bases, with 20 bases remaining between them. Looked up from germline, CDR1 is SGHDT and CDR2 is YYEEEE. For the CDR3, the DNA is TGTGCCAGCAGCTTGTGGGGGAAGGCAGGTACTACTGGCTACACCTTC. It codes for CASSLWGKAGTTGYTF.

The genes are TRBV30 and TRBJ1-2; 8 bases align to TRBD1. The CDR3 runs to 15 residues. Germline V gives CDR1 GTSNPN, CDR2 SVGIG (reference sequence). With 7 bases clipped from V and 4 bases from J, the junction kept 14 bases outside the gene matches. The CDR3, as DNA: TGTGCCTTGGGAGGACAGGGTGGGCCCTTCTATGGCTACACCTTC. This translates into CALGGQGGPFYGYTF.

The chain has TRBV27 and TRBJ2-7; 9 positions agree with TRBD1. The CDR3 is 14 residues long. Per the germline V gene, CDR1 is MNHEY and CDR2 is SMNVEV (reference sequence). Trimming took 5 bases from V and 2 from J; bases not matched to a gene: 4. CDR3 nucleotides: TGTGCCAGCAGTAACGACAGGGGGACCTACGAGCAGTACTTC. Protein product: CASSNDRGTYEQYF.

The chain couples TRBV7-2 to TRBJ1-5, with TRBD1 matching over 9 bases. Trimming removed 6 bases from V and 4 bases from J; junction bases left unmatched: 7. Germline CDR1 SGHTA, CDR2 FQGNSA. The CDR3 is 15 residues long. This CDR3 is CASRITGGVNQPQHF. DNA for the CDR3: TGTGCCAGCAGGATCACAGGGGGCGTAAATCAGCCCCAGCATTTT.

The chain links TRBV12-3 or TRBV12-4 to TRBJ1-2; perhaps TRBD1 as D (5 bases). The CDR3 length is 13 residues. V was cut by 5 bases and J by 4 bases, with 11 bases left in between. The CDR3: CASSVRDPYGYTF. The CDR3 DNA reads TGTGCCAGCAGTGTCAGGGATCCCTATGGCTACACCTTC.

The V call is TRBV6-6, the J call TRBJ2-7, with TRBD1 identical over 7 bases. This CDR3 is built from 15 residues. Germline CDR1 MNHNY, CDR2 SVGAGI (reference sequence). V lost 6 bases to trimming and J lost 0 bases; unmatched junction nucleotides: 8. In DNA, the CDR3 is TGTGCCAGCAGCCCTACAGGGGCAACCTCCTACGAGCAGTACGTC. Translating it yields CASSPTGATSYEQYV.

This clone was observed a single time. The chain is built from TRBV5-5 and TRBJ1-4, with D perhaps TRBD1 (6 bases). CDR3 length: 17 residues. Per the germline V gene, CDR1 is SGHKS and CDR2 is YYEKEE (reference sequence). V shed 3 bases and J shed 3 bases, with 18 bases lying between them. The CDR3 region is CASSWGGATAANEKLFF. The DNA of the CDR3 is TGTGCCAGCAGCTGGGGGGGGGCGACAGCCGCTAATGAAAAACTGTTTTTT.

This chain connects TRBV27 to TRBJ2-1; 8 positions match TRBD2. The V gene end was trimmed by 3 bases and the J gene end by 6 bases; junction bases not matched to a gene: 1. The CDR3 consists of 13 residues. Germline lookup yields CDR1 MNHEY and CDR2 SMNVEV (reference sequence). Here the CDR3 reads CASSFTSGNEQFF. CDR3 DNA: TGTGCCAGCAGTTTTACTAGCGGCAATGAGCAGTTCTTC.

V usage is TRBV7-9 and J usage is TRBJ1-2; D is unclear. The CDR3 is made up of 14 amino acids. Germline V CDR1 and CDR2: SEHNR, FQNEAQ (reference sequence). V shed 3 bases and J shed 13 bases, with 21 bases lying between them. Here the CDR3 reads CASSLWAEPFGCTF. The CDR3 region has the DNA TGTGCCAGCAGCTTGTGGGCTGAACCCTTTGGGTGCACCTTC.

This rearrangement joins TRBV5-5 to TRBJ2-5, with D maybe TRBD2 (5 bases). Trimming took off 0 bases at V and 4 bases at J, with 10 bases between the two ends. Germline CDR1 is SGHKS and CDR2 is YYEKEE (reference sequence). The CDR3 contains 14 residues. For the CDR3, the DNA is TGTGCCAGCAGCTTGGAAGGGAGAACAGAGACCCAGTACTTC. Translation: CASSLEGRTETQYF. Full variable domain (missing parts from reference TRBV5-5 and TRBJ2-5): DAGVTQSPTHLIKTRGQQVTLRCSPISGHKSVSWYQQVLGQGPQFIFQYYEKEERGRGNFPDRFSARQFPNYSSELNVNALLLGDSALYLCASSLEGRTETQYFGPGTRLLVL.

In DNA, the CDR3 is TGCGCCAGCAGTCGCGGAAGGACAGGGCCCACTGAAGCTTTCTTT. As protein: CASSRGRTGPTEAFF. The chain recombines TRBV4-1 with TRBJ1-1; 8 bases line up with TRBD1. This CDR3 has 15 amino acids. CDR1 and CDR2 from the germline V gene are MGHRA and YSYEKL. The ends lost 6 bases at V and 4 bases at J; junction bases unmatched: 10.

The chain couples TRBV11-2 to TRBJ2-2, with D possibly being TRBD2 (6 bases). Per germline, CDR1 SGHAT and CDR2 FQNNGV. The V end was cut by 3 bases, the J end by 4 bases, with 21 bases between. The CDR3 length is 18 residues. The CDR3 region has the DNA TGTGCCAGCAGCTTCTTGGAGCGGGTAGCCTCAGGCACCGGGGAGCTGTTTTTT. Residues: CASSFLERVASGTGELFF.

The CDR3 sequence: CASSLGLYPGPWFF. For the CDR3, the DNA is TGTGCCAGCAGCTTAGGTCTGTATCCAGGCCCGTGGTTCTTC. The chain carries TRBV7-7 and TRBJ2-1; D gene unclear. This CDR3 is 14 amino acids long. The germline V gene encodes CDR1 SSHAT and CDR2 FNYEAQ (reference sequence). The V end lost 1 base, the J end lost 15 bases, and 19 bases lay between the germline ends.

This rearrangement joins TRBV19 to TRBJ1-4; no firm D call. From germline, CDR1 is LNHDA and CDR2 SQIVND (reference sequence). This CDR3 has 14 residues. V dropped 7 bases and J dropped 0 bases, with 9 bases sitting between them. CDR3 protein: CASTPRATNEKLFF. CDR3 nucleotides: TGTGCCAGTACCCCGAGGGCAACTAATGAAAAACTGTTTTTT.

The CDR3 sequence: CASTTNRGRQHGYTF. CDR3 in DNA: TGTGCCAGCACCACCAATCGGGGGCGCCAACATGGCTACACCTTC. The gene calls are TRBV6-6 and TRBJ1-2, with D possibly TRBD1 on 6 matching bases. Trimming left V 7 bases short and J 6 bases short, with 21 bases between. The CDR3 runs 15 residues. Germline-derived CDR1 and CDR2 are MNHNY and SVGAGI (reference sequence).

CDR3 residues: CSVTIQGGTKRRGYTF. DNA for the CDR3: TGCAGCGTCACTATTCAGGGAGGAACAAAAAGGAGGGGCTACACCTTC. The J gene is TRBJ1-2, the V gene TRBV29-1, with TRBD1 as a possible D gene (5 bases). This CDR3 has 16 residues. Trimming left V 6 bases short and J 8 bases short, with 28 bases between. Per the germline V gene, CDR1 is SQVTM and CDR2 is ANQGSEA.

The rearrangement uses TRBV15 and TRBJ2-1; no definite D call. The CDR3 is 18 residues long. Trimming stripped 0 bases from V and 4 bases from J, with 19 bases between. Germline CDR1 and CDR2: LNHNV and YYDKDF (reference sequence). This chain's CDR3 is CATSRDPLNTPGYNEQFF. CDR3 in DNA: TGTGCCACCAGCAGAGATCCCCTTAACACCCCTGGGTACAATGAGCAGTTCTTC. Full variable domain (outside the CDR3, taken from reference TRBV15 and TRBJ2-1): DAMVIQNPRYQVTQFGKPVTLSCSQTLNHNVMYWYQQKSSQAPKLLFHYYDKDFNNEADTPDNFQSRRPNTSFCFLDIRSPGLGDTAMYLCATSRDPLNTPGYNEQFFGPGTRLTVL.

This clone occurred once. The chain combines TRBV9 with TRBJ2-1; TRBD2 is a possible D gene (5 bases). The CDR3 has 13 amino acids. The V gene lost 1 base and the J gene lost 9 bases, with 11 bases spanning the gap. Germline V gives CDR1 SGDLS, CDR2 YYNGEE. CDR3 nucleotide sequence: TGTGCCAGCAGCGTACTAGGACTCGGTGAGCAGTTCTTC. Translating gives CASSVLGLGEQFF.

V is TRBV5-6 and J is TRBJ2-3; 7 bases are a match to TRBD1. This CDR3 is built from 17 residues. Per the germline V gene, CDR1 is SGHDT and CDR2 is YYEEEE. J lost 5 bases, V lost 0 bases, and 12 bases had no gene match. The CDR3 DNA follows: TGTGCCAGCAGCTTGGCCAGCAGACAGGGCTATGAAGATACGCAGTATTTT. Protein sequence: CASSLASRQGYEDTQYF.

The rearrangement links TRBV23-1 to TRBJ1-1, with TRBD1 matching 7 bases. TRBV23-1 qualifies as an ORF whose function is uncertain. The CDR3 is 19 amino acids. The trim removed 0 bases at V and 1 base at J, leaving 14 bases unmatched. The chain's CDR3 is CASSQSSHRQGPSNTEAFF. CDR3 DNA sequence: TGCGCCAGCAGTCAATCCTCCCATAGACAGGGCCCCTCGAACACTGAAGCTTTCTTT.

This clone was seen once. The chain is built from TRBV9 and TRBJ1-3; perhaps TRBD1 as D (5 bases). Germline CDR1 is SGDLS and CDR2 is YYNGEE. With 0 bases removed from V and 2 bases from J, the gap between germline ends came to 18 bases. CDR3 length equals 18 residues. The CDR3 bases are TGTGCCAGCAGCGTAGCGACCATCGGGGGGGGTGCTGGAAACACCATATATTTT. This codes for CASSVATIGGGAGNTIYF.